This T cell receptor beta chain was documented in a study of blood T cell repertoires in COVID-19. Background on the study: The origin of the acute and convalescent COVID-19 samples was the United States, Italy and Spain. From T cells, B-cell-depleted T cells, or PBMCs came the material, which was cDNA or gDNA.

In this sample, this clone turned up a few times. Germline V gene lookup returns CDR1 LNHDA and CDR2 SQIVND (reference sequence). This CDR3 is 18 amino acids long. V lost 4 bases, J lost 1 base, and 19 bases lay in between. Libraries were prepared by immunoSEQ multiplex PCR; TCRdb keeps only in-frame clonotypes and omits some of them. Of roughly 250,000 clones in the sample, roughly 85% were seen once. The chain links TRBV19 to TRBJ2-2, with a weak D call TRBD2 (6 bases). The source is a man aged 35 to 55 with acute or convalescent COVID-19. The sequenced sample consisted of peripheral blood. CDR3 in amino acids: CASSRTTWDSLNTGELFF. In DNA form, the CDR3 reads TGTGCCAGTAGTAGGACCACGTGGGACTCATTGAACACCGGGGAGCTGTTTTTT.